Each of the 19 T cell receptor beta chains below was sequenced from the same sample in a study of monozygotic twins with cystic fibrosis. Sequenced by immunoSEQ multiplex PCR; TCRdb stores in-frame clones only, minus some. The table lists around 30,000 clones, 90% to 97% of them singletons. The sequencing sample was made of blood. All receptors come from a girl aged 2-15 years with cystic fibrosis.

The J gene is TRBJ1-5, the V gene TRBV28, with TRBD1 matching 9 bases. The junction had 8 bases not matched to a gene; V was cut back by 8 bases and J by 6 bases. The CDR3 spans 14 residues. The germline V gene encodes CDR1 MDHEN and CDR2 SYDVKM. CDR3 in DNA: TGTGCCAGCGCACGGACAGGGGCTACTCAGCCCCAGCATTTT. Its translation is CASARTGATQPQHF.

V is TRBV20-1 and J is TRBJ1-1, with D uncertain. Germline CDR1 reads DFQATT; CDR2 reads SNEGSKA (reference sequence). V lost 5 bases, J lost 10 bases, and 14 bases lay in between. The CDR3 is 11 amino acids. DNA for the CDR3: TGCAGTGCTCGCCGGGAATCTAGAGCTTTCTTT. Translated, it gives CSARRESRAFF.

The V and J genes are TRBV18 and TRBJ2-5; no clear D. The CDR3 runs 15 residues. The germline V gene encodes CDR1 KGHSH and CDR2 LQKENI. The V gene lost 1 base and the J gene lost 2 bases, with 11 bases spanning the gap. The CDR3 DNA is TGTGCCAGCTCACCACGTCGTGGGGATCAAGAGACCCAGTACTTC. It translates to CASSPRRGDQETQYF.

V gene TRBV29-1 combines with J gene TRBJ1-2; D may be TRBD1 (6 bases). Germline V gene lookup returns CDR1 SQVTM and CDR2 ANQGSEA. Trimming removed 1 base from V and 4 bases from J, with 10 bases in between. CDR3 length: 13 amino acids. The CDR3 bases are TGCAGCGTTGAAGCGGGACACCGCTATGGCTACACCTTC. Translated, it gives CSVEAGHRYGYTF.

The V call is TRBV7-4, the J call TRBJ1-3; D not resolved. Germline CDR1 and CDR2: SGHVT and SQSDAQ. The CDR3 contains 15 residues. Trimming took off 0 bases at V and 4 bases at J, with 10 bases between the two ends. CDR3: CASSLAATGGNTIYF. The CDR3 bases are TGTGCCAGCAGCTTAGCAGCTACGGGGGGAAACACCATATATTTT. The whole variable domain, remainder taken from reference TRBV7-4 and TRBJ1-3, is GAGVSQSPRYKVAKRGRDVALRCDSISGHVTLYWYRQTLGQGSEVLTYSQSDAQRDKSGRPSGRFSAERPERSVSTLKIQRTEQGDSAVYLCASSLAATGGNTIYFGEGSWLTVV.

J is TRBJ2-5 and V is TRBV2; no firm D call. Trimming removed 2 bases at V and 5 bases at J, with 3 bases between. This CDR3 contains 11 residues. Per the germline V gene, CDR1 is SNHLY and CDR2 is FYNNEI. Here the CDR3 DNA reads TGTGCCAGCAGTGAAATTGAGACCCAGTACTTC. It yields the protein CASSEIETQYF.

This chain connects TRBV27 to TRBJ1-5; D remains unclear. Trimming took 0 bases from V and 6 from J, leaving 6 bases between them. The CDR3 has 13 amino acids. Germline assignment: CDR1 MNHEY and CDR2 SMNVEV (reference sequence). CDR3 in amino acids: CASSLSESQPQHF. The CDR3 DNA reads TGTGCCAGCAGTTTATCAGAGAGTCAGCCCCAGCATTTT.

This clone was counted a single time. The rearrangement links TRBV7-9 to TRBJ2-6; no firm D call. Trimming left V 5 bases short and J 6 bases short, with 17 bases between. CDR1 is SEHNR and CDR2 is FQNEAQ in the germline V gene (reference sequence). This CDR3 region has 16 residues. CDR3 sequence (DNA): TGTGCCAGCAGCCCATACTTCGGCCGTGCGGCCAACGTCCTGACTTTC. Translation: CASSPYFGRAANVLTF. Using reference TRBV7-9 and TRBJ2-6 for the parts outside the CDR3, the full variable domain is DTGVSQNPRHKITKRGQNVTFRCDPISEHNRLYWYRQTLGQGPEFLTYFQNEAQLEKSRLLSDRFSAERPKGSFSTLEIQRTEQGDSAMYLCASSPYFGRAANVLTFGAGSRLTVL.

The chain couples TRBV10-2 to TRBJ2-7; 11 nucleotides line up with TRBD1. The CDR3 totals 13 residues. V was pared by 10 bases and J by 6 bases, with 8 bases of the junction left unmatched. From germline, CDR1 is WSHSY and CDR2 SAAADI. The CDR3 DNA sequence: TGCGCCACCCTGGACAGGGGGCCTGCCGAGCAGTACTTC. This encodes CATLDRGPAEQYF.

The rearrangement joins TRBV2 to TRBJ2-1; D remains unclear. V lost 5 bases and J 8 bases, leaving 10 bases between the germline ends. The CDR3 is 12 residues long. The germline V gene has CDR1 SNHLY and CDR2 FYNNEI. The CDR3 region has the DNA TGTGCCAGCAGTTCGGCTAGATATGAGCAGTTCTTC. Translation: CASSSARYEQFF.

The chain uses TRBV30 and TRBJ2-5; unclear D gene. Germline lookup yields CDR1 GTSNPN and CDR2 SVGIG (reference sequence). CDR3 length: 16 residues. V dropped 4 bases and J dropped 2 bases, with 20 bases sitting between them. The CDR3 region is CAWNEFLNGLQETQYF. CDR3 nucleotides: TGTGCCTGGAACGAATTCTTGAACGGGTTGCAAGAGACCCAGTACTTC. Combining the CDR3 with reference TRBV30 and TRBJ2-5 gives the whole variable domain SQTIHQWPATLVQPVGSPLSLECTVEGTSNPNLYWYRQAAGRGLQLLFYSVGIGQISSEVPQNLSASRPQDRQFILSSKKLLLSDSGFYLCAWNEFLNGLQETQYFGPGTRLLVL.

CDR3 sequence reads: CASSSSPGENIQYF. In DNA, the CDR3 is TGTGCCAGCAGCTCGAGTCCGGGGGAAAACATTCAGTACTTC. This chain uses TRBV11-2 with TRBJ2-4, with a tentative D call TRBD2 (6 bases). The CDR3 spans 14 residues. V was cut by 4 bases and J by 5 bases, with 12 bases left in between. Germline-derived CDR1 and CDR2 are SGHAT and FQNNGV.

The V and J genes are TRBV4-1 and TRBJ2-3, with 11 bases lining up with TRBD2. V gave up 2 bases and J gave up 5 bases; unmatched junction bases: 6. CDR3 size: 16 residues. Per germline, CDR1 MGHRA and CDR2 YSYEKL. CDR3 in amino acids: CASSQLSGRAQDTQYF. CDR3 sequence (DNA): TGCGCCAGCAGCCAACTTAGCGGGAGGGCCCAAGATACGCAGTATTTT.

V and J are TRBV6-1 and TRBJ1-5, with 9 bases lining up with TRBD1. This CDR3 has 16 residues. Germline CDR1 reads MNHNS; CDR2 reads SASEGT. The J segment lost 3 bases and the V segment lost 4 bases, leaving 7 bases of the junction unmatched. The CDR3: CASSVGTGKVNQPQHF. The CDR3, as DNA: TGTGCCAGCAGTGTAGGGACAGGGAAGGTCAATCAGCCCCAGCATTTT.

CDR3 coding DNA: TGTGCCTGGAGTTCGGGTTTTAGCTATGGCTACACCTTC. The encoded protein is CAWSSGFSYGYTF. The chain has TRBV30 and TRBJ1-2; D not certain. Between the trimmed V and J ends, which lost 2 bases and 4 bases, there was a span of 11 bases. The germline V gene has CDR1 GTSNPN and CDR2 SVGIG (reference sequence). This CDR3 has 13 amino acids.

J is TRBJ2-7 and V is TRBV4-2; unclear D gene. V lost 0 bases and J lost 0, with 6 bases in between. Germline CDR1 LGHNA, CDR2 YNFKEQ. The CDR3 totals 14 residues. The CDR3 spells CASSQDYASYEQYF. The CDR3 DNA reads TGTGCCAGCAGCCAAGACTACGCCTCCTACGAGCAGTACTTC.

The J gene is TRBJ1-1, the V gene TRBV20-1; unclear D gene. V was shortened by 6 bases and J by 1 base, with 6 bases between the two germline ends. This CDR3 has 11 amino acids. From germline, CDR1 is DFQATT and CDR2 SNEGSKA (reference sequence). This CDR3 reads CSAPTNTEAFF. CDR3 nucleotides: TGCAGTGCCCCAACGAACACTGAAGCTTTCTTT.

The chain couples TRBV30 to TRBJ2-1; TRBD1 matches at 11 bases. The V gene's germline CDR1 is GTSNPN and CDR2 SVGIG (reference sequence). The V segment lost 4 bases and the J segment 6 bases; nucleotides outside the gene matches: 5. The length of the CDR3 is 14 residues. CDR3 sequence reads: CAWTRDRGSNEQFF. The CDR3 DNA follows: TGTGCCTGGACCCGGGACAGGGGGAGCAATGAGCAGTTCTTC.

The V gene is TRBV4-1, the J gene TRBJ1-1; D is undetermined. Trimming pared 0 bases from V and 3 bases from J, leaving 8 bases between. Germline CDR1 MGHRA, CDR2 YSYEKL. The CDR3 has 14 residues. The CDR3 region is CASSQDPGDTEAFF. CDR3 in DNA: TGCGCCAGCAGCCAAGATCCCGGGGACACTGAAGCTTTCTTT.